These T cell receptor beta chains were read from a single sample in a study of response to subunit inactivated influenza vaccine. TCRdb called the RT-PCR reads again in MiXCR, with one record for every CDR3 protein. Of approximately 160,000 distinct CDR3 sequences listed, about 10% are singletons. The starting material was CD8+ T cells sorted from PBMCs, obtained approximately 25 months after vaccination. Source of these receptors: a man between 50 and 70 years old who received an inactivated influenza vaccine. CDR3s include the opening cysteine and the closing phenylalanine or tryptophan. A D gene is named only where the DNA matches it firmly. Only part of the rows carry a size: once, few, many, or a class if the clone is expanded.

size: -
J: TRBJ2-3
D: -
V: TRBV20-1
CDR3: CSADPGSIHSTDTQYF
DNA: TGCAGTGCCGATCCTGGATCAATTCATAGCACAGATACGCAGTATTTT

size: -
J: TRBJ1-1
D: -
V: TRBV9
CDR3: CASSVGTELLNTEAFF
DNA: TGTGCCAGCAGCGTAGGGACAGAGCTTTTGAACACTGAAGCTTTCTTT

size: few
J: TRBJ2-5
D: -
V: TRBV6-2/TRBV6-3
CDR3: CASSYDHGETQYF
DNA: TGTGCCAGCAGTTACGATCATGGGGAGACCCAGTACTTC

size: many
J: TRBJ2-1
D: -
V: TRBV6-5
CDR3: CASSYSKLSGQFF
DNA: TGTGCCAGCAGTTACTCGAAGCTGTCCGGGCAGTTCTTC

size: -
J: TRBJ2-3
D: TRBD1
V: TRBV5-5
CDR3: CASSLDGTGFTDTQYF
DNA: TGTGCCAGCAGCTTGGATGGGACAGGGTTCACAGATACGCAGTATTTT

size: once
J: TRBJ1-5
D: -
V: TRBV20-1
CDR3: CSALTRDSNVQPQHF
DNA: TGCAGTGCTCTGACCCGGGACTCCAATGTGCAGCCCCAGCATTTT

size: -
J: TRBJ2-1
D: TRBD1
V: TRBV18
CDR3: CASSLDRGSSYNEQFF
DNA: TGTGCCAGCTCACTAGACAGGGGAAGCTCCTACAATGAGCAGTTCTTC

size: -
J: TRBJ1-1
D: -
V: TRBV20-1
CDR3: CSARDTRQGYTEAFF
DNA: TGCAGTGCTAGAGATACGAGGCAGGGGTACACTGAAGCTTTCTTT

size: many
J: TRBJ2-7
D: -
V: TRBV5-5
CDR3: CASSLQVVGYEQYF
DNA: TGTGCCAGCAGCTTACAGGTAGTTGGCTACGAGCAGTACTTC

size: few
J: TRBJ2-7
D: TRBD2
V: TRBV9
CDR3: CASSAGGTTSYEQYF
DNA: TGTGCCAGCAGCGCGGGAGGGACAACATCCTACGAGCAGTACTTC

size: many
J: TRBJ2-7
D: -
V: TRBV7-9
CDR3: CASSFVGSWAYEQYF
DNA: TGTGCCAGCAGCTTCGTGGGCAGCTGGGCCTACGAGCAGTACTTC

size: many
J: TRBJ1-2
D: -
V: TRBV6-1
CDR3: CASSALRETYGYTF
DNA: TGTGCCAGCAGTGCGCTCCGCGAGACCTATGGCTACACCTTC

size: -
J: TRBJ2-3
D: -
V: TRBV12-3/TRBV12-4
CDR3: CASSSPASDTQYF
DNA: TGTGCCAGCAGTTCCCCGGCTTCTGATACGCAGTATTTT

size: few
J: TRBJ2-3
D: -
V: TRBV6-5
CDR3: CASSWVGSTDTQYF
DNA: TGTGCCAGCAGTTGGGTAGGGAGCACAGATACGCAGTATTTT

size: few
J: TRBJ1-2
D: -
V: TRBV12-3/TRBV12-4
CDR3: CASPSTSGAGYTF
DNA: TGTGCCAGCCCCTCCACTTCAGGGGCCGGCTACACCTTC

size: few
J: TRBJ2-2
D: -
V: TRBV20-1
CDR3: CSAVRDGELFF
DNA: TGCAGTGCTGTTCGGGACGGGGAGCTGTTTTTT

size: many
J: TRBJ1-2
D: TRBD1
V: TRBV25-1
CDR3: CASSVYRGGYTF
DNA: TGTGCCAGCAGCGTCTACAGGGGTGGCTACACCTTC

size: few
J: TRBJ1-6
D: -
V: TRBV10-3
CDR3: CAAPPHRAGSPLHF
DNA: TGTGCCGCCCCTCCCCACAGGGCCGGATCACCCCTCCACTTT

size: -
J: TRBJ2-1
D: -
V: TRBV5-1
CDR3: CASSETDHGLEQFF
DNA: TGCGCCAGCAGCGAGACGGACCACGGACTTGAGCAGTTCTTC

size: -
J: TRBJ2-2
D: TRBD2
V: TRBV27
CDR3: CASSLSTSGRAGELFF
DNA: TGTGCCAGCAGTTTATCTACTAGCGGGAGGGCCGGGGAGCTGTTTTTT

size: -
J: TRBJ1-1
D: TRBD1
V: TRBV4-3
CDR3: CASTTEDRVNTEAFF
DNA: TGCGCCAGCACCACCGAGGACAGGGTGAACACTGAAGCTTTCTTT

size: few
J: TRBJ2-5
D: TRBD2
V: TRBV4-3
CDR3: CASSQDPSGEETQYF
DNA: TGCGCCAGCAGCCAAGACCCTAGCGGGGAAGAGACCCAGTACTTC

size: few
J: TRBJ2-7
D: -
V: TRBV9
CDR3: CASSVDFRPLNEQYF
DNA: TGTGCCAGCAGCGTAGATTTCCGGCCCTTGAACGAGCAGTACTTC

size: few
J: TRBJ2-7
D: -
V: TRBV9
CDR3: CASSKGHHSYEQYF
DNA: TGTGCCTCGAGTAAGGGACACCACTCCTACGAGCAGTACTTC

size: few
J: TRBJ1-5
D: TRBD1
V: TRBV27
CDR3: CASSLSTGYQPQHF
DNA: TGTGCCAGCAGTTTATCGACAGGGTATCAGCCCCAGCATTTT

size: few
J: TRBJ2-2
D: -
V: TRBV28
CDR3: CASRRTVEWQSNTGELFF
DNA: TGTGCCAGCAGGCGAACAGTAGAATGGCAGTCGAACACCGGGGAGCTGTTTTTT

size: -
J: TRBJ2-2
D: -
V: TRBV27
CDR3: CASSYRGGTGELFF
DNA: TGTGCCAGCAGTTACAGGGGAGGCACCGGGGAGCTGTTTTTT

size: -
J: TRBJ1-1
D: -
V: TRBV12-3/TRBV12-4
CDR3: CASSLRSEAFF
DNA: TGTGCCAGCAGTTTAAGGTCTGAAGCTTTCTTT

size: -
J: TRBJ2-1
D: TRBD2
V: TRBV15
CDR3: CATSREGLAGRNEQFF
DNA: TGTGCCACCAGCAGAGAAGGACTAGCGGGAAGAAATGAGCAGTTCTTC

size: -
J: TRBJ2-3
D: TRBD2
V: TRBV14
CDR3: CASSSPGLAGGTQYF
DNA: TGTGCCAGCAGCTCACCGGGACTAGCGGGCGGTACGCAGTATTTT

size: once
J: TRBJ2-3
D: -
V: TRBV7-6
CDR3: CASSLVGGSSTDTQYF
DNA: TGTGCCAGCAGCTTAGTTGGGGGTTCCAGCACAGATACGCAGTATTTT

size: -
J: TRBJ1-2
D: -
V: TRBV25-1
CDR3: CASSGGLLVNYGYTF
DNA: TGTGCCAGCAGTGGGGGGCTACTGGTTAACTATGGCTACACCTTC

size: -
J: TRBJ2-1
D: -
V: TRBV15
CDR3: CATSRDLRLSGLSYNEQFF
DNA: TGTGCCACCAGCAGAGATCTCAGGCTGAGCGGACTCTCCTACAATGAGCAGTTCTTC

size: few
J: TRBJ2-7
D: TRBD2
V: TRBV7-3
CDR3: CASSYSSGPPYEQYF
DNA: TGTGCCAGCAGCTACTCTAGCGGTCCCCCCTACGAGCAGTACTTC

size: -
J: TRBJ1-4
D: TRBD1
V: TRBV2
CDR3: CASSENPGQLNEKLFF
DNA: TGTGCCAGCAGTGAAAATCCGGGACAGCTTAATGAAAAACTGTTTTTT

size: few
J: TRBJ2-1
D: -
V: TRBV11-2
CDR3: CASTLEVKHNEQFF
DNA: TGTGCCAGCACCCTAGAAGTAAAACACAATGAGCAGTTCTTC

size: few
J: TRBJ2-7
D: TRBD1
V: TRBV12-3/TRBV12-4
CDR3: CASSLLGQGYEQYF
DNA: TGTGCCAGCAGTTTACTGGGACAGGGATACGAGCAGTACTTC

size: -
J: TRBJ2-1
D: TRBD1
V: TRBV5-1
CDR3: CASSLGQVEGEQFF
DNA: TGCGCCAGCAGCCTCGGACAGGTTGAGGGTGAGCAGTTCTTC

size: -
J: TRBJ2-1
D: -
V: TRBV20-1
CDR3: CSAGTRGGSYNEQFF
DNA: TGCAGTGCTGGGACCCGAGGGGGCTCCTACAATGAGCAGTTCTTC

size: -
J: TRBJ1-1
D: -
V: TRBV4-1
CDR3: CASSYDSNTEAFF
DNA: TGCGCCAGCAGCTATGACAGTAACACTGAAGCTTTCTTT

size: -
J: TRBJ2-1
D: -
V: TRBV20-1
CDR3: CSARDGSSGGGNEQFF
DNA: TGCAGTGCTAGAGATGGTAGTAGCGGTGGGGGCAATGAGCAGTTCTTC

size: many
J: TRBJ2-3
D: TRBD2
V: TRBV28
CDR3: CASSPRVLAGGSTDTQYF
DNA: TGTGCCAGCAGCCCAAGGGTACTAGCGGGAGGAAGCACAGATACGCAGTATTTT

size: -
J: TRBJ2-2
D: -
V: TRBV7-8
CDR3: CAGSLDLARNTGELFF
DNA: TGTGCCGGCAGCTTAGATCTCGCCCGGAACACCGGGGAGCTGTTTTTT

size: many
J: TRBJ1-2
D: -
V: TRBV29-1
CDR3: CSVDSLEGYTF
DNA: TGCAGCGTTGATAGCTTGGAAGGCTACACCTTC

size: many
J: TRBJ1-2
D: -
V: TRBV7-9
CDR3: CASSPWEGIHGYTF
DNA: TGTGCCAGCAGCCCCTGGGAGGGTATCCATGGCTACACCTTC

size: -
J: TRBJ1-2
D: TRBD1
V: TRBV3-1
CDR3: CVSSQGQGPTLLYGYTF
DNA: TGTGTCAGCAGCCAAGGACAGGGGCCGACCTTGCTCTATGGCTACACCTTC

size: -
J: TRBJ2-4
D: -
V: TRBV20-1
CDR3: CSASESALAKNIQYF
DNA: TGCAGTGCTAGTGAAAGCGCACTAGCCAAAAACATTCAGTACTTC

size: -
J: TRBJ2-3
D: TRBD1
V: TRBV15
CDR3: CATSGLTGDTDTQYF
DNA: TGTGCCACCAGCGGGCTGACAGGGGACACAGATACGCAGTATTTT

size: -
J: TRBJ2-6
D: -
V: TRBV10-3
CDR3: CAISELINSGANVLTF
DNA: TGTGCCATCAGTGAGTTGATTAACTCTGGGGCCAACGTCCTGACTTTC

size: -
J: TRBJ1-1
D: -
V: TRBV4-3
CDR3: CASSEKVYTEAFF
DNA: TGCGCCAGCAGCGAGAAAGTATACACTGAAGCTTTCTTT

size: few
J: TRBJ2-2
D: TRBD1
V: TRBV12-3/TRBV12-4
CDR3: CASSLGSGGTGELFF
DNA: TGTGCCAGCAGTTTGGGTTCAGGGGGCACCGGGGAGCTGTTTTTT

size: -
J: TRBJ2-2
D: -
V: TRBV12-3/TRBV12-4
CDR3: CASSLTRSNTGELFF
DNA: TGTGCCAGCAGTTTAACTAGATCGAACACCGGGGAGCTGTTTTTT

size: many
J: TRBJ1-6
D: -
V: TRBV4-1
CDR3: CASSQDSPGHQTGKHHNSPLHF
DNA: TGCGCCAGCAGCCAAGATTCACCCGGCCACCAAACAGGAAAACATCATAATTCACCCCTCCACTTT

size: few
J: TRBJ2-2
D: -
V: TRBV12-3/TRBV12-4
CDR3: CASWLDGGTGELFF
DNA: TGTGCCAGCTGGTTGGACGGAGGGACCGGGGAGCTGTTTTTT